This paragraph covers one T cell receptor (beta chain) sequence. The record originates from a study of cytomegalovirus exposure and HLA in healthy donors. V was clipped by 5 bases and J by 0 bases, with 11 bases between them. The length of the CDR3 is 14 residues. The germline gives CDR1 SGHTA, CDR2 FQGNSA. Only in-frame clones appear in the TCRdb table, and some are missing; sequencing was by immunoSEQ multiplex PCR. The sample records about 330,000 clones, more than 80% being singletons. The chain carries TRBV7-2 and TRBJ2-7; possibly TRBD1 for D (5 bases). The receptor comes from a woman younger than 30 in good health and CMV-seronegative. The sample taken for sequencing was PBMCs. CDR3 protein: CASSQRQFSYEQYF. The CDR3 DNA reads TGTGCCAGCAGCCAAAGACAGTTCTCCTACGAGCAGTACTTC.